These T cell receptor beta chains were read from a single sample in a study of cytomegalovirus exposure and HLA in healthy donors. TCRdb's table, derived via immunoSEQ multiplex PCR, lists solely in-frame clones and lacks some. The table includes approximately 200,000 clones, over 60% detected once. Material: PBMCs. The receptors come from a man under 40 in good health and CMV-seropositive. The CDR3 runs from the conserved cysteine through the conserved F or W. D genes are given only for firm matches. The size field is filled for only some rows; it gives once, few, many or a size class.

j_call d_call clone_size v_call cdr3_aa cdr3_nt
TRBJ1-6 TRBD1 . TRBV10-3 CAISRQGVSGSPLHF TGTGCCATCAGCAGACAGGGAGTAAGTGGGTCACCCCTCCACTTT
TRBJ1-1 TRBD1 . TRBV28 CASSIHTGGEGEAFF TGTGCCAGCAGTATCCACACAGGGGGCGAGGGTGAAGCTTTCTTT
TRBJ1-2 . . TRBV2 CATTTERGGNGYTF TGTGCCACCACGACGGAGCGGGGGGGTAATGGCTACACCTTC
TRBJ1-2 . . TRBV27 CASSRGGFGGYTF TGTGCCAGCTCCCGGGGGGGTTTTGGTGGCTACACCTTC
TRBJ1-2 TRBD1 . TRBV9 CASSDRVDGYTF TGTGCGAGTTCCGACAGGGTCGATGGCTACACCTTC
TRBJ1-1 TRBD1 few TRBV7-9 CASSPRTGGTEAFF TGTGCCAGCAGCCCTCGGACAGGTGGTACTGAAGCTTTCTTT
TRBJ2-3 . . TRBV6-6 CASSAPLTGSTDTQYF TGTGCCAGCAGCGCCCCCCTAACAGGTAGCACAGATACGCAGTATTTT
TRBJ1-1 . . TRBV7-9 CASSQGPQGTEAFF TGTGCCAGCAGCCAAGGTCCCCAGGGCACTGAAGCTTTCTTT
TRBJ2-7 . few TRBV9 CASSVGPGKRYEQYF TGTGCCAGCAGCGTAGGTCCAGGGAAGCGCTACGAGCAGTACTTC
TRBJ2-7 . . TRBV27 CASSLGTVAYEQYF TGTGCCAGCAGTTTGGGGACTGTAGCCTACGAGCAGTACTTC
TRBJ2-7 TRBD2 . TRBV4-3 CASSQEGLAGGPNYEQYF TGCGCCAGCAGCCAAGAGGGACTAGCGGGAGGGCCTAACTACGAGCAGTACTTC
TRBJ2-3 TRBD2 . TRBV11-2 CASSAGTSGRFLEGDTQYF TGTGCCAGCAGCGCCGGGACTAGCGGGAGATTTTTAGAAGGGGATACGCAGTATTTT
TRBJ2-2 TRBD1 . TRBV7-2 CASSSRDRGRTGELFF TGTGCCAGCAGCTCCCGGGACAGGGGGCGGACCGGGGAGCTGTTTTTT
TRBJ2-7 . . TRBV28 CASSGLVEQYF TGTGCCAGCAGTGGCCTAGTCGAGCAGTACTTC
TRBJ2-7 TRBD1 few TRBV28 CASSPDRVSEQYF TGTGCCAGCAGCCCAGACAGGGTAAGCGAGCAGTACTTC
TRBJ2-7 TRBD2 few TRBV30 CAWCSGRGSYGQYF TGTGCCTGGTGTAGCGGGAGGGGCTCCTACGGGCAGTACTTC
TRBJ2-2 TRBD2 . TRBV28 CASSSPWEREGRGGELFF TGTGCCAGCAGTTCCCCCTGGGAGCGGGAGGGCCGCGGCGGGGAGCTGTTTTTT
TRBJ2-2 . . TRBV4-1 CASSQGLLRRGQNTGELFF TGCGCCAGCAGCCAAGGTCTGTTACGGCGGGGCCAAAACACCGGGGAGCTGTTTTTT
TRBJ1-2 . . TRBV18 CASSPDRDGYTF TGTGCCAGCTCACCAGACAGAGACGGCTACACCTTC
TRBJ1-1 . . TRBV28 CASSDHRGAFF TGTGCCAGCAGTGACCACCGGGGAGCTTTCTTT
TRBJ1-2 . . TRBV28 CASSLGQLGYTF TGTGCCAGCAGTTTGGGGCAGTTGGGCTACACCTTC
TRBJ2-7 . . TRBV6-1 CASRSGRSVGQYF TGTGCCAGCAGGAGTGGCAGGTCCGTAGGGCAGTACTTC
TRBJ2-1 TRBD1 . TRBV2 CASIGRGLVSYNEQFF TGTGCCAGCATAGGCAGGGGGCTAGTATCCTACAATGAGCAGTTCTTC
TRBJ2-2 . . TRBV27 CASSLPAVAGPGELFF TGTGCCAGCAGTTTACCCGCCGTCGCGGGGCCCGGGGAGCTGTTTTTT
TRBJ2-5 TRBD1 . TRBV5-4 CASSLPGRGQETQYF TGTGCCAGCAGCTTGCCGGGCAGGGGGCAAGAGACCCAGTACTTC
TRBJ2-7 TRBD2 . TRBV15 CATSRDSAGGVSYEQYF TGTGCCACCAGCAGAGACTCGGCGGGGGGGGTCTCCTACGAGCAGTACTTC